This T cell receptor beta chain appears in the sequencing data of a study of T cells in localized non-small cell lung cancer. Findings of the study overall: The greatest T cell clonality was found in uninvolved adjacent lung (higher than in tumor). A denser population of T cells in blood accompanied longer overall survival. Appearance in adjacent lung was seen for a median 57 of the top 100 tumor clones.

As to this clone: Antigen unknown.

Trimming took 2 bases from V and 3 from J; bases not matched to a gene: 10. This CDR3 is built from 17 residues. The germline V gene encodes CDR1 KGHSH and CDR2 LQKENI. Sequenced by immunoSEQ multiplex PCR; TCRdb stores in-frame clones only, minus some. The table has approximately 76,000 clones, 80% seen once; the top ten hold roughly 9%. This chain joins TRBV18 and TRBJ1-5, with TRBD1 identical over 7 bases. This specimen consisted of peripheral blood, obtained before any cancer treatment. This TCR was sampled from a female donor aged 60 or older with stage I lung adenocarcinoma. This CDR3 is CASSPGGQEKNNQPQHF. CDR3 bases: TGTGCCAGCTCACCAGGCGGACAGGAAAAAAACAATCAGCCCCAGCATTTT.